The present entry profiles one T cell receptor beta chain with its context. Its target is unknown. The sample comes from a study of coeliac disease. Across the whole study: Coeliac patients had active, refractory type I, or gluten-free-diet-controlled disease. The study, taken as a whole, reports: Only 1 of 6 controls, but 9 of 18 coeliac samples, showed published gliadin-specific TRB sequences. Active celiac intraepithelial and lamina propria samples had lower TRB and TRG clonality than control samples.

TCRdb keeps only in-frame clones here, not all; method: immunoSEQ multiplex PCR. The table shows over 6,500 clones, with approximately 70% occurring only once. V was cut by 4 bases and J by 0 bases, with 20 bases left in between. The length of the CDR3 is 18 residues. Germline lookup yields CDR1 SGHRS and CDR2 YFSETQ. The receptor was isolated from a young woman with active celiac disease. Sequenced sample: lamina propria lymphocytes from the gut. The chain uses TRBV5-1 and TRBJ1-3; D remains ambiguous. CDR3 in DNA: TGCGCCAGCAGCCCCTCGGCGGCCGGCTCGAACTCTGGAAACACCATATATTTT. It encodes CASSPSAAGSNSGNTIYF.